These T cell receptor beta chains were read from a single sample in a study of blood T cell repertoires in COVID-19. The data were produced by immunoSEQ multiplex PCR, yet TCRdb's version contains in-frame clones alone and is incomplete. The table has a few hundred thousand clones, about nine tenths seen once. Specimen: PBMCs or T cells enriched from blood (not recorded which). Receptors were obtained from a man younger than 40 in a cohort exposed to, infected with or recovered from COVID-19 (not recorded which). Both conserved end residues are part of each CDR3. The order of the fields is J gene, D gene, V gene, clone size, CDR3 DNA, CDR3 protein. The D gene is left open where the match is weak. Clone size, where shown, is once, few, many, or a class for clones that have expanded.

J gene: TRBJ2-2
D gene: TRBD1
V gene: TRBV18
clone size: many
CDR3 DNA: TGTGCCAGCTCACCACAAACAGGGGGCATGTCCGGGGAGCTGTTTTTT
CDR3 protein: CASSPQTGGMSGELFF

J gene: TRBJ2-1
D gene: TRBD2
V gene: TRBV15
clone size: -
CDR3 DNA: TGTGCCACCAGCAGGGCTAGCGGGAGCTATTTAACCTACAATGAGCAGTTCTTC
CDR3 protein: CATSRASGSYLTYNEQFF

J gene: TRBJ2-2
D gene: TRBD2
V gene: TRBV7-9
clone size: once
CDR3 DNA: TGTGCCAGCAGCTTCCCGGGGGGGTTGTCCGCGAACACCGGGGAGCTGTTTTTT
CDR3 protein: CASSFPGGLSANTGELFF

J gene: TRBJ2-3
D gene: -
V gene: TRBV6-5
clone size: -
CDR3 DNA: TGTGCCAGCAGCAGGGCCACAGATACGCAGTATTTT
CDR3 protein: CASSRATDTQYF

J gene: TRBJ2-2
D gene: -
V gene: TRBV28
clone size: -
CDR3 DNA: TGTGCCAGCAGTCCTCAGTCCCAGGGTTATTACGGGGAGCTGTTTTTT
CDR3 protein: CASSPQSQGYYGELFF

J gene: TRBJ1-1
D gene: -
V gene: TRBV7-2
clone size: -
CDR3 DNA: TGTGCCAGCAGCTGGCGGTCCGCTGAAGCTTTCTTT
CDR3 protein: CASSWRSAEAFF

J gene: TRBJ1-5
D gene: TRBD1
V gene: TRBV19
clone size: -
CDR3 DNA: TGTGCCAGTAGTATTTGGGGACAGGCGGGCAATCAGCCCCAGCATTTT
CDR3 protein: CASSIWGQAGNQPQHF

J gene: TRBJ2-3
D gene: TRBD1
V gene: TRBV7-3
clone size: -
CDR3 DNA: TGTGCCAGCAGCTCAGGACAGGGATCAGATACGCAGTATTTT
CDR3 protein: CASSSGQGSDTQYF

J gene: TRBJ1-4
D gene: -
V gene: TRBV11-2
clone size: -
CDR3 DNA: TGTGCCAGCAGCTTTACGACAGGCAGAAATGAAAAACTGTTTTTT
CDR3 protein: CASSFTTGRNEKLFF

J gene: TRBJ2-2
D gene: TRBD2
V gene: TRBV5-4
clone size: -
CDR3 DNA: TGTGCCAGCAGCGCAACTAGCGGGAGGGCCGGCGGGGAGCTGTTTTTT
CDR3 protein: CASSATSGRAGGELFF

J gene: TRBJ1-6
D gene: TRBD1
V gene: TRBV9
clone size: -
CDR3 DNA: TGTGCCAGCAGCGAAACAGGGGGCACGTATAATTCACCCCTCCACTTT
CDR3 protein: CASSETGGTYNSPLHF

J gene: TRBJ2-7
D gene: -
V gene: TRBV11-2
clone size: -
CDR3 DNA: TGTGCCAGCAGCTTAGAGGGGCGAGGCTCCTACGAGCAGTACTTC
CDR3 protein: CASSLEGRGSYEQYF

J gene: TRBJ2-7
D gene: -
V gene: TRBV27
clone size: once
CDR3 DNA: TGTGCCAGCAGTCCGGGGGACTCCTACGAGCAGTACTTC
CDR3 protein: CASSPGDSYEQYF

J gene: TRBJ2-1
D gene: TRBD2
V gene: TRBV18
clone size: once
CDR3 DNA: TGTGCCAGCTCACACCAGACTAGCGGGGCCTACAATGAGCAGTTCTTC
CDR3 protein: CASSHQTSGAYNEQFF

J gene: TRBJ2-7
D gene: TRBD2
V gene: TRBV27
clone size: few
CDR3 DNA: TGTGCCAGCAGTCTGGGACTAGCGGGAGCCTACGAGCAGTACTTC
CDR3 protein: CASSLGLAGAYEQYF

J gene: TRBJ2-5
D gene: TRBD2
V gene: TRBV11-2
clone size: -
CDR3 DNA: TGTGCCAGCAGCACATATTTAGCGGGCGGTGAGGAGACCCAGTACTTC
CDR3 protein: CASSTYLAGGEETQYF

J gene: TRBJ2-1
D gene: TRBD2
V gene: TRBV5-1
clone size: -
CDR3 DNA: TGCGCCAGTCAGCCCCTTACGGGAGGGCCCAATGAGCAGTTCTTC
CDR3 protein: CASQPLTGGPNEQFF

J gene: TRBJ2-7
D gene: TRBD1
V gene: TRBV6-5
clone size: -
CDR3 DNA: TGTGCCAGCAGTCCCGGGACAGGGGCCCCATACGAGCAGTACTTC
CDR3 protein: CASSPGTGAPYEQYF